This TCR beta chain was recorded in a study of blood T cell repertoires in COVID-19. Study in general: COVID-19 samples, acute and convalescent, were from the United States, Italy and Spain.

This clone was found once. The CDR3 spans 17 residues. Germline CDR1 is LGHNA and CDR2 is YNFKEQ. J was trimmed by 5 bases and V by 0 bases; bases with no gene match: 13. The authors' processing: Nucleated cell counts were estimated from reference gene primer amplification. Assay used: immunoSEQ multiplex PCR; TCRdb lists only in-frame clones, some missing. For V, J and clone size, that table is used; D and trimming come from the DNA. In the table there are about 200,000 clones, around nine tenths of which are singletons. The chain has TRBV4-2 and TRBJ2-7, with TRBD2 identical over 7 bases. The origin of this receptor is a man younger than 30 with active or convalescent COVID-19. Input material: peripheral blood. The CDR3 is CASSQDPTGGTWHEQYF. The DNA for the CDR3 is TGTGCCAGCAGCCAAGATCCAACGGGGGGAACTTGGCACGAGCAGTACTTC.